This entry is about one T cell receptor (beta chain). Antigen: not known. The entry originates in a study of T cells in Graves' hyperthyroidism and ophthalmopathy. Broader study findings: Appearing also in blood were most of the thyroid clonotypes expanded above 0.001. Ophthalmopathy onset followed model prediction by a median around 6.6 months. A 13 V-J model separated ophthalmopathy from stable hyperthyroidism.

The PBMCs studied were ones that came from roughly 11 ml fresh peripheral blood. Amplification yielded TCR beta CDR3 regions, with RNA transcripts as the source. The HTBI set primed first-round TCR CDR3 RT-PCR. TCRdb redid the calling of the multiplex PCR reads with MiXCR, one entry per CDR3 protein. The table has about 500,000 distinct CDR3 sequences, 15% to 20% seen once. Trimming cost V 4 bases and J 0 bases, with 9 bases left between them. The CDR3 extends over 14 amino acids. Germline V gene lookup returns CDR1 LNHDA and CDR2 SQIVND (reference sequence). The J gene is TRBJ1-2, the V gene TRBV19; no firm D call. Sequenced material: blood. This receptor was taken from a woman in her 30s with Graves' ophthalmopathy. CDR3 coding DNA: TGTGCCAGTAGTAGGGCTGCAGCTAACTATGGCTACACCTTC. This codes for CASSRAAANYGYTF.